This T cell receptor (beta chain) is drawn from a study of T cells in Graves' hyperthyroidism and ophthalmopathy. CDR3 length: 13 residues. V lost 6 bases and J lost 5, with 16 bases in between. Germline V lookup: CDR1 DFQATT, CDR2 SNEGSKA (reference sequence). Amplified TCR beta CDR3 regions came from RNA transcripts. The HTBI primer set served for first-round RT-PCR of the TCR CDR3. Via MiXCR, TCRdb re-called the multiplex PCR reads, giving one row per CDR3 protein. Found here are some 510,000 distinct CDR3 sequences, approximately 44% of them singletons; the top ten hold roughly 8.2%. Source material: peripheral blood or thyroid tissue (not recorded which). The source is a woman under 30 with Graves' hyperthyroidism. J is TRBJ2-5 and V is TRBV20-1; tentatively, D is TRBD1 (5 bases). The CDR3 here is CSAEQAVRETQYF. The CDR3 nucleotides read TGCAGTGCGGAACAGGCCGTGAGGGAGACCCAGTACTTC.